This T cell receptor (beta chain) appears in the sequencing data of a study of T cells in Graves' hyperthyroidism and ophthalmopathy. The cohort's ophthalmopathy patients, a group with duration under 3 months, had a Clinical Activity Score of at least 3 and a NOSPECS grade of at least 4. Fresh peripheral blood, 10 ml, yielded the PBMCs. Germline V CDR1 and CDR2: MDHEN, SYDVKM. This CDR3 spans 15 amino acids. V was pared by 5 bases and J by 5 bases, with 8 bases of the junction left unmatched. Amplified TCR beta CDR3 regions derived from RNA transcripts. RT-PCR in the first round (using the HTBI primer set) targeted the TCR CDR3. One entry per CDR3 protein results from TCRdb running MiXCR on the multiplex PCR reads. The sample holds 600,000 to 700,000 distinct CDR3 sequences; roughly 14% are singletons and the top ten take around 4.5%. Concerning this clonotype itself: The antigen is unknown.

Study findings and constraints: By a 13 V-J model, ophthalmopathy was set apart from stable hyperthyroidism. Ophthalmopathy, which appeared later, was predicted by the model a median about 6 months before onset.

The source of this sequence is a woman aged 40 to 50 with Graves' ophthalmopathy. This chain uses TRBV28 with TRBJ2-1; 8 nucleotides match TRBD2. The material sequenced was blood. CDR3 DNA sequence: TGTGCCAGCAGTCGACCGGGGGGGCCCGACAATGAGCAGTTCTTC. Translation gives CASSRPGGPDNEQFF.